In its sample, the clone carrying this T cell receptor beta chain was seen a few times. The source of the sample is a study of blood T cells in healthy people across ages. A J-beta primer mix and a sample-barcoded 5' primer were used in a second PCR of about 6 to 12 cycles. From the 5' RACE reads, TCRdb called clonotypes with MiXCR, one entry per CDR3 protein. This repertoire shows 800,000 to 1,000,000 distinct CDR3 sequences, around 46% found once; its top ten account for 13%. The total RNA that was extracted per sample amounted to at least 5 micrograms. Sequencing was carried out using blood. The clonotype comes from a man aged 25 to 40 in good health.

CDR3 nucleotide sequence: TGCAGCGTTGGGCAGGGCTATGGCTACACCTTC. It codes for CSVGQGYGYTF. The chain links TRBV29-1 to TRBJ1-2; D is possibly TRBD1 (5 bases). The germline V and J ends were trimmed by 4 bases and 4 bases, with 7 bases remaining between them. Germline V gene sequence: CDR1 SQVTM, CDR2 ANQGSEA. The CDR3 sequence is 11 residues long.